The 20 T cell receptor beta chains below all came from one sample that was sequenced in a study of T cell repertoires in cytomegalovirus infection. TCRdb redid the calling of the reads with MiXCR, one entry per CDR3 protein. Of hundreds of thousands of distinct CDR3 sequences listed, 25% to 40% were seen once; the top ten hold under 15%. For these TCRs, the target antigens are not known. Specimen: cultured CD8+ T cells from PBMCs, collected from culture after CMV antigen stimulation. These receptors were collected from a human donor in good health (CMV status not recorded). Some clones in this sample may be carry-over from other donors' samples.

This clonotype showed up just a few times. V is TRBV7-9 and J is TRBJ1-2; D gene uncertain. There are 14 residues in the CDR3. CDR1 SEHNR and CDR2 FQNEAQ come from the germline V gene (reference sequence). V was clipped by 5 bases and J by 2 bases, with 12 bases between them. The CDR3 region is CASSLVVSNYGYTF. Written as DNA, the CDR3 is TGTGCCAGCAGCCTGGTGGTCTCCAACTATGGCTACACCTTC.

The chain carries TRBV7-8 and TRBJ2-7; maybe TRBD2 (6 bases). Trimming cost V 5 bases and J 2 bases, with 13 bases left between them. There are 14 residues in the CDR3. CDR1 and CDR2 (germline): SGHVS, FQNEAQ. The CDR3 sequence is CASSPPGVAYEQYV. For the CDR3, the DNA is TGTGCCAGCAGCCCCCCGGGGGTCGCCTACGAGCAGTACGTC.

This clonotype was observed a few times. V gene TRBV7-9 combines with J gene TRBJ1-1, with TRBD1 matching over 10 bases. Germline V CDR1 and CDR2: SEHNR, FQNEAQ (reference sequence). The junction had 1 base not matched to a gene; V was cut back by 0 bases and J by 3 bases. The CDR3 has 15 amino acids. This CDR3 reads CASSLAGTGDTEAFF. The CDR3 nucleotides are TGTGCCAGCAGCTTAGCTGGGACAGGGGACACTGAAGCTTTCTTT.

Comment on this clonotype: This may come from a read error, since a much larger clone is one base off. The rearrangement uses TRBV7-3 and TRBJ1-2, with 9 bases that match TRBD1. The CDR3 sequence is 16 residues long. Losses at the gene ends were 5 bases for V and 6 bases for J; bases not matched to a gene: 13. Germline CDR1 and CDR2: SGHTA and FQGTGA. The CDR3 here is CASSAPTWDRADGYTF. The CDR3 DNA reads TGTGCCAGCAGCGCACCAACATGGGACAGGGCCGATGGCTACACCTTC.

As for this clonotype: A much larger clonotype is one base distant, so this may be a read error. This chain uses TRBV6-6 with TRBJ1-1; perhaps TRBD1 as D (6 bases). The CDR3 covers 14 residues. Looked up from germline, CDR1 is MNHNY and CDR2 is SVGAGI (reference sequence). The CDR3 protein is CVSSFYRANTEAFF. The CDR3 nucleotides are TGTGTCAGCAGTTTCTACAGGGCGAACACTGAAGCTTTCTTT.

This clonotype was counted only a few times. The chain employs TRBV7-9 and TRBJ2-3, with D maybe TRBD2 (6 bases). Between the trimmed V and J ends, which lost 2 bases and 3 bases, there was a span of 18 bases. The CDR3 contains 17 residues. The germline gives CDR1 SEHNR, CDR2 FQNEAQ (reference sequence). CDR3 sequence (DNA): TGTGCCAGCAGCTTATTCCCCCTCCGGGACTCAACAGATACGCAGTATTTT. Protein: CASSLFPLRDSTDTQYF.

The J gene is TRBJ2-3, the V gene TRBV7-6; 8 bases agree with TRBD2. Trimming cost V 0 bases and J 2 bases; bases outside gene matches: 4. The CDR3 sequence is 16 residues long. Germline V lookup: CDR1 SGHVS, CDR2 FNYEAQ. CDR3 loop: CASSLATSGFTDTQYF. Here the CDR3 DNA reads TGTGCCAGCAGCTTAGCAACTAGCGGATTCACAGATACGCAGTATTTT.

The genes are TRBV29-1 and TRBJ1-2; D call uncertain. The CDR3 is made up of 12 amino acids. The germline V gene encodes CDR1 SQVTM and CDR2 ANQGSEA. The V end was cut by 4 bases, the J end by 4 bases, with 10 bases between. The CDR3 DNA sequence: TGCAGCGTTGTCGGGGAGGCCTATGGCTACACCTTC. As protein: CSVVGEAYGYTF.

This clonotype was seen at least ten times. This chain connects TRBV7-2 to TRBJ2-5, with D possibly being TRBD2 (6 bases). The CDR3 has 15 residues. Between the trimmed V and J ends, which lost 3 bases and 7 bases, there was a span of 18 bases. Germline CDR1 and CDR2: SGHTA and FQGNSA. The CDR3 nucleotides read TGTGCCAGCAGCTTCCACGCGGGGTACGGGGGGACCCAGTACTTC. Its protein product is CASSFHAGYGGTQYF.

This clonotype came up a few times. The chain links TRBV5-4 to TRBJ2-1; weak D call: TRBD1 (6 bases). The CDR3 length is 15 residues. Germline CDR1 is SGHNT and CDR2 is YYREEE (reference sequence). Deletions cut 5 bases from V and 0 bases from J, with 12 bases between. The CDR3 nucleotides read TGTGCCAGCAGACCCGACAGGAGCTCCTACAATGAGCAGTTCTTC. It encodes CASRPDRSSYNEQFF.

The chain uses TRBV12-3 or TRBV12-4 and TRBJ2-1, with 7 bases lining up with TRBD2. V dropped 7 bases and J dropped 1; count of bases not matched to a gene: 10. This CDR3 is built from 16 residues. CDR3 loop: CASIWGLAVSYNEQFF. CDR3 DNA: TGTGCCAGCATTTGGGGTCTAGCGGTATCCTACAATGAGCAGTTCTTC.

The chain couples TRBV6-6 to TRBJ1-2; 7 bases map to TRBD1. This CDR3 comprises 14 residues. The germline V gene has CDR1 MNHNY and CDR2 SVGAGI (reference sequence). V gave up 11 bases and J gave up 4 bases; unmatched junction bases: 13. DNA for the CDR3: TGTGCCTGCTGGCACAGGGGTCCTCTCTATGGCTACACCTTC. It specifies CACWHRGPLYGYTF.

This clonotype appeared a few times. The chain carries TRBV27 and TRBJ1-1, with D maybe TRBD1 (5 bases). CDR1 is MNHEY and CDR2 is SMNVEV in the germline V gene (reference sequence). CDR3 length equals 14 residues. V was cut by 3 bases and J by 4 bases, with 12 bases left in between. CDR3 sequence reads: CASSLGTLLTEAFF. The CDR3 DNA is TGTGCCAGCAGTTTGGGGACGCTGCTCACTGAAGCTTTCTTT.

This clonotype has only a few counts. V usage is TRBV6-6 and J usage is TRBJ2-2; 8 bases match TRBD1. The CDR3 extends over 14 amino acids. Losses at the gene ends were 2 bases for V and 8 bases for J; bases not matched to a gene: 4. Germline V gene sequence: CDR1 MNHNY, CDR2 SVGAGI (reference sequence). For the CDR3, the DNA is TGTGCCAGCAGTTACCCTGGGACAGGAGGGGAGCTGTTTTTT. Its protein product is CASSYPGTGGELFF.

The gene calls are TRBV12-3 or TRBV12-4 and TRBJ2-1; D gene uncertain. V lost 2 bases, J lost 5 bases, and 7 bases lay in between. The CDR3 runs 13 residues. The CDR3 loop reads CASSLRVNNEQFF. As DNA, the CDR3 is TGTGCCAGCAGTTTAAGGGTGAACAATGAGCAGTTCTTC.

This clonotype was counted between two and nine times. CDR3 amino acids: CASSLNPQGGTEAFF. For the CDR3, the DNA is TGTGCCAGCAGCCTAAATCCACAGGGCGGGACTGAAGCTTTCTTT. The chain carries TRBV7-6 and TRBJ1-1; tentative D call: TRBD1 (6 bases). V was shortened by 5 bases and J by 5 bases, with 18 bases between the two germline ends. The CDR3 is made up of 15 amino acids. The V gene's germline CDR1 is SGHVS and CDR2 FNYEAQ.

The chain links TRBV6-6 to TRBJ2-1; D uncertain. Germline assignment: CDR1 MNHNY and CDR2 SVGAGI (reference sequence). V lost 5 bases to trimming and J lost 9 bases, with 14 bases between them. CDR3 length: 13 amino acids. In DNA, the CDR3 is TGTGCCAGCAGTCTCCAGCTAATGGTTGAGCAGTTCTTC. This encodes CASSLQLMVEQFF.

The chain recombines TRBV27 with TRBJ1-1; D perhaps matches TRBD1 (6 bases). This CDR3 is 13 amino acids long. Between the trimmed V and J ends, which lost 5 bases and 6 bases, there was a span of 13 bases. Germline CDR1 and CDR2: MNHEY and SMNVEV (reference sequence). The DNA for the CDR3 is TGTGCCAGCAGTCCCACAGGGTGGGCTGAAGCTTTCTTT. Encoded protein: CASSPTGWAEAFF.

V is TRBV5-5 and J is TRBJ2-7; no firm D call. The germline gives CDR1 SGHKS, CDR2 YYEKEE (reference sequence). The CDR3 length is 11 residues. V was cut by 6 bases and J by 3 bases, with 7 bases left in between. The CDR3 here is CASTESYEQYF. The CDR3 coding sequence is TGTGCCAGCACTGAGAGCTACGAGCAGTACTTC. The complete variable domain, with remaining parts taken from reference TRBV5-5 and TRBJ2-7, reads DAGVTQSPTHLIKTRGQQVTLRCSPISGHKSVSWYQQVLGQGPQFIFQYYEKEERGRGNFPDRFSARQFPNYSSELNVNALLLGDSALYLCASTESYEQYFGPGTRLTVT.

The chain joins TRBV6-1 to TRBJ2-7; 8 bases agree with TRBD1. The length of the CDR3 is 17 residues. CDR1 is MNHNS, CDR2 SASEGT, per germline. With V trimmed by 10 bases and J by 7 bases, 24 bases remained unmatched. This chain's CDR3 is CATTPGQAFSPTREQYV. In nucleotides, the CDR3 is TGTGCCACCACCCCGGGACAGGCTTTTTCCCCAACTAGAGAGCAGTACGTC.